This T cell receptor (beta chain) stems from a study of CD8+ T cells in alopecia areata. This clone was counted a few times. The antigen is not known. RNA extraction and reverse transcription yielded cDNA as sequencing template. Sequencing was performed with immunoSEQ multiplex PCR; in TCRdb, only in-frame clones are kept and a portion is missing. This sample yields some 110,000 clones, of which under 60% are seen a single time; 9.5% to 15% belongs to the top ten. The study, taken as a whole, reports: With just one nonresponder, it is still uncertain whether baseline CD8+ expansion relates to response. Many expanded lesional clones persisted in scalp and blood during tofacitinib. The study found tofacitinib significantly decreased scalp clonality and expanded CD8+ clones among the top 100. Scalp samples also yield sequences of resident alphabeta T cells from normal skin.

CDR1 and CDR2 from the germline V gene are WSHSY and SAAADI. V dropped 3 bases and J dropped 2 bases, with 16 bases sitting between them. The CDR3 runs 16 residues. Treatment described: oral pan-JAK inhibitor, 5-10 mg twice daily. The V call is TRBV10-2, the J call TRBJ1-2; unclear D gene. The source is a human donor with alopecia areata. The material was CD8+ T cells sorted from blood, obtained at week 24, from a patient treated with tofacitinib. This CDR3 reads CASSDPSKRWNYGYTF. The DNA of the CDR3 is TGCGCCAGCAGTGACCCATCGAAAAGGTGGAACTATGGCTACACCTTC.